The clone carrying this T cell receptor (beta chain) was seen more than once but under ten times. What it binds is unknown. The data stem from a study of T cell repertoires in cytomegalovirus infection. Study-wide background: Use of recently identified HLA-C-restricted and well-studied HLA-B-restricted CMV epitopes was part of the study. Evidence of both CMV infection and a matching HLA type came from public TCR beta signatures.

Findings and limits, study-wide: Dominant in the ex vivo response were TCR beta clonotypes restricted by HLA-C and specific for CMV.

Trimming left V 5 bases short and J 2 bases short, with 19 bases between. The germline gives CDR1 SEHNR, CDR2 FQNEAQ (reference sequence). CDR3 length equals 16 residues. TCRdb re-analysed the reads in MiXCR, keeping a single row per CDR3 protein. Among roughly 120,000 distinct CDR3 sequences listed, around 32% were seen once. The chain is built from TRBV7-9 and TRBJ2-7, with D possibly called TRBD1 or TRBD2 (5 bases each). Sequencing was performed on CD8+ T cells from cultured PBMCs, taken from culture after CMV antigen stimulation. The receptor's source is a human donor in good health (CMV status not recorded). Some clones in this sample may be carry-over from other donors' samples. The CDR3 DNA sequence: TGTGCCAGCAGCGCCGGGACCGGCGCCCCCACCTACGAGCAGTACTTC. Encoded protein: CASSAGTGAPTYEQYF.